Listed here are 21 T cell receptor beta chains from one sample, sequenced in a study of blood T cell repertoires in COVID-19. Assay: immunoSEQ multiplex PCR; the TCRdb copy retains only in-frame clones and omits some. The repertoire has fewer than 250,000 clones, roughly nine tenths of them found once; the top ten carry around 0.7%. Material for sequencing was peripheral blood. These TCRs come from a man in his forties with acute or convalescent COVID-19.

CDR3 region: CASSLFIGEETQYF. DNA for the CDR3: TGTGCCAGCAGCTTATTTATCGGGGAAGAGACCCAGTACTTC. The gene calls are TRBV7-9 and TRBJ2-5; possible D gene TRBD2, 5 bases. Germline assignment: CDR1 SEHNR and CDR2 FQNEAQ (reference sequence). The length of the CDR3 is 14 residues. Trimming stripped 2 bases from V and 3 bases from J, with 10 bases between.

The rearrangement joins TRBV6-1 to TRBJ2-2; the D gene is possibly TRBD1 (5 bases). V lost 3 bases and J 3 bases, leaving 11 bases between the germline ends. This CDR3 region has 15 residues. Per the germline V gene, CDR1 is MNHNS and CDR2 is SASEGT. CDR3 nucleotides: TGTGCCAGCAGTGACAGGGTAAAGGACACCGGGGAGCTGTTTTTT. It codes for CASSDRVKDTGELFF.

The chain combines TRBV6-2 or TRBV6-3 with TRBJ1-3; D may be TRBD1 (6 bases). Germline loops: CDR1 MNHEY, CDR2 SVGEGT. Trimming pared 2 bases from V and 3 bases from J, leaving 17 bases between. The CDR3 sequence is 17 residues long. In DNA form, the CDR3 reads TGTGCCAGCAGTTACCCGACAGGTCTATTCTATGGAAACACCATATATTTT. Translation: CASSYPTGLFYGNTIYF.

CDR3 protein: CASSTGQGRKGYTF. The CDR3 nucleotides are TGTGCCAGCAGTACAGGACAGGGGCGGAAGGGCTACACCTTC. The rearrangement joins TRBV6-5 to TRBJ1-2; 9 bases line up with TRBD1. This CDR3 region has 14 residues. V lost 5 bases and J lost 8; bases outside the gene matches: 9. Germline CDR1 MNHEY, CDR2 SVGAGI.

The chain recombines TRBV9 with TRBJ2-3, with 11 nucleotides matching TRBD2. The CDR3 spans 19 residues. Looked up from germline, CDR1 is SGDLS and CDR2 is YYNGEE. The trim removed 0 bases at V and 0 bases at J, leaving 9 bases unmatched. CDR3 in DNA: TGTGCCAGCAGCGTAGCTACTAGCGGGAGCGATGTGAGCACAGATACGCAGTATTTT. Translating it yields CASSVATSGSDVSTDTQYF.

For this clone: The same CDR3 is also encoded by other DNA sequences in this sample. The V and J genes are TRBV30 and TRBJ1-3; 8 bases are a match to TRBD1. The CDR3 covers 13 residues. Trimming took 1 base from V and 4 from J; bases not matched to a gene: 0. Germline V gives CDR1 GTSNPN, CDR2 SVGIG (reference sequence). The CDR3 is CAWSGTGGNTIYF. The CDR3 DNA reads as TGTGCCTGGAGTGGGACAGGGGGAAACACCATATATTTT.

V and J are TRBV4-2 and TRBJ2-7; D is unresolved. Trimming removed 0 bases at V and 0 bases at J, with 3 bases between. The CDR3 has 13 residues. Germline assignment: CDR1 LGHNA and CDR2 YNFKEQ. CDR3 DNA: TGTGCCAGCAGCCAAGACGGCTCCTACGAGCAGTACTTC. This encodes CASSQDGSYEQYF.

The chain links TRBV18 to TRBJ2-1; TRBD2 matches at 9 bases. Germline V gives CDR1 KGHSH, CDR2 LQKENI. V lost 0 bases and J lost 6; bases outside the gene matches: 6. The CDR3 is made up of 16 amino acids. The CDR3: CASSPPREGPGNEQFF. The CDR3 DNA sequence: TGTGCCAGCTCACCACCGCGGGAGGGCCCGGGCAATGAGCAGTTCTTC.

About this clone: Other DNA sequences of this sample code for an identical CDR3. This chain connects TRBV2 to TRBJ1-5; D possibly corresponds to TRBD1 (5 bases). The CDR3 is 13 residues long. V was pared by 4 bases and J by 4 bases, with 8 bases between. From germline, CDR1 is SNHLY and CDR2 FYNNEI. CDR3 in amino acids: CASSGQPNQPQHF. The DNA of the CDR3 is TGTGCCAGCAGTGGACAGCCTAATCAGCCCCAGCATTTT.

A single count supports this clone. The rearrangement uses TRBV13 and TRBJ2-7; TRBD2 is a possible D gene (6 bases). This CDR3 region has 16 residues. Trimming stripped 7 bases from V and 5 bases from J, with 24 bases between. Germline CDR1 and CDR2: PRHDT and FYEKMQ (reference sequence). In DNA, the CDR3 is TGTGCCAGCATCGGATCGGATTCGGCGCGGGGCGACGAGCAGTACTTC. It encodes CASIGSDSARGDEQYF.

This clone was recorded only once. The rearrangement uses TRBV7-9 and TRBJ1-1; tentatively, D is TRBD1 (6 bases). This CDR3 spans 14 amino acids. Trimming removed 5 bases at V and 2 bases at J, with 12 bases between. Germline V gene sequence: CDR1 SEHNR, CDR2 FQNEAQ (reference sequence). In DNA form, the CDR3 reads TGTGCCAGCAGCCCCCGGGGGGCCAACACTGAAGCTTTCTTT. Protein sequence: CASSPRGANTEAFF.

As regards this clone: Other nucleotide sequences in the sample specify the same CDR3. The CDR3, as DNA: TGTGCCAGTAGTATCCCTCCCACAGATACGCAGTATTTT. This gives the protein CASSIPPTDTQYF. The chain employs TRBV19 and TRBJ2-3; D gene uncertain. V gave up 3 bases and J gave up 2 bases, with 6 bases separating them. The CDR3 consists of 13 residues. The germline V gene has CDR1 LNHDA and CDR2 SQIVND (reference sequence).

The chain couples TRBV7-2 to TRBJ2-2; unclear D gene. This CDR3 contains 13 residues. Deletions cut 4 bases from V and 0 bases from J, with 3 bases between. Per the germline V gene, CDR1 is SGHTA and CDR2 is FQGNSA. The CDR3 DNA follows: TGTGCCAGCAGCTCAGCGAACACCGGGGAGCTGTTTTTT. Translating it yields CASSSANTGELFF.

Note on this clone: This sample includes further DNA sequences coding for the same CDR3. The CDR3 loop reads CASSFTGLGWIAYEQYF. CDR3 sequence (DNA): TGTGCCAGCAGTTTTACAGGGCTGGGTTGGATCGCCTACGAGCAGTACTTC. V usage is TRBV28 and J usage is TRBJ2-7; D is possibly TRBD1 (6 bases). The CDR3 has 17 amino acids. Germline V gene sequence: CDR1 MDHEN, CDR2 SYDVKM. Trimming removed 3 bases from V and 2 bases from J, with 20 bases in between. Variable domain in full (rest from reference TRBV28 and TRBJ2-7): DVKVTQSSRYLVKRTGEKVFLECVQDMDHENMFWYRQDPGLGLRLIYFSYDVKMKEKGDIPEGYSVSREKKERFSLILESASTNQTSMYLCASSFTGLGWIAYEQYFGPGTRLTVT.

Only one count was recorded for this clone. This sequence joins TRBV3-1 (or the pseudogene TRBV3-2) and TRBJ2-5; D possibly corresponds to TRBD2 (5 bases). The CDR3 is 14 residues long. Trimming stripped 2 bases from V and 0 bases from J, with 7 bases between. From germline, CDR1 is LGHDT and CDR2 YNNKEL (reference sequence). The CDR3 DNA reads TGTGCCAGCAGCCAAAGGCGGGACCAAGAGACCCAGTACTTC. This translates into CASSQRRDQETQYF.

The chain has TRBV6-4 and TRBJ2-3, with 7 bases matching TRBD2. CDR1 is MRHNA, CDR2 SNTAGT, per germline. Trimming took 6 bases from V and 2 from J; bases not matched to a gene: 11. CDR3 length equals 16 residues. The CDR3 bases are TGTGCCAGCAGCACCTCGGGACTAATTGCCACAGATACGCAGTATTTT. Residues: CASSTSGLIATDTQYF.

V and J are TRBV19 and TRBJ2-3; the match to TRBD2 covers 10 bases. V was clipped by 6 bases and J by 4 bases; unmatched bases: 7. Germline V gene lookup returns CDR1 LNHDA and CDR2 SQIVND (reference sequence). This CDR3 comprises 15 residues. As DNA, the CDR3 is TGTGCCAGTAGGACAACTAGCGGGAACGCAGATACGCAGTATTTT. This translates into CASRTTSGNADTQYF.

The rearrangement links TRBV11-3 to TRBJ2-2; D gene uncertain. The germline gives CDR1 SGHNT, CDR2 YENEEA. V gave up 6 bases and J gave up 1 base, with 9 bases separating them. The CDR3 is 14 amino acids. In DNA form, the CDR3 reads TGTGCCAGCAGAGTAACAGTGAACACCGGGGAGCTGTTTTTT. It is translated as CASRVTVNTGELFF.

The rearrangement joins TRBV7-9 to TRBJ2-7, with 7 bases that match TRBD1. The V gene end was trimmed by 4 bases and the J gene end by 3 bases; junction bases not matched to a gene: 9. The V gene's germline CDR1 is SEHNR and CDR2 FQNEAQ (reference sequence). The CDR3 has 15 amino acids. CDR3 sequence (DNA): TGTGCCAGCAGCTCCCAGTCGACAGGGATCTACGAGCAGTACTTC. Translation: CASSSQSTGIYEQYF.

The CDR3: CAWSADFNYGYTF. In nucleotides, the CDR3 is TGTGCCTGGAGTGCCGACTTTAACTATGGCTACACCTTC. This chain joins TRBV30 and TRBJ1-2; D gene unclear. Per germline, CDR1 GTSNPN and CDR2 SVGIG (reference sequence). The V end was cut by 1 base, the J end by 1 base, with 7 bases between. This CDR3 is built from 13 residues.

This chain uses TRBV7-6 with TRBJ2-1; tentative D call: TRBD2 (7 bases). This CDR3 contains 18 residues. Between the trimmed V and J ends, which lost 2 bases and 5 bases, there was a span of 22 bases. The germline gives CDR1 SGHVS, CDR2 FNYEAQ. The CDR3 DNA reads TGTGCCAGCAGCTTAACCCCCCAGCCGGGGGGCCGGAACAATGAGCAGTTCTTC. Translation: CASSLTPQPGGRNNEQFF. Full variable domain (rest looked up from reference TRBV7-6 and TRBJ2-1): GAGVSQSPRYKVTKRGQDVALRCDPISGHVSLYWYRQALGQGPEFLTYFNYEAQQDKSGLPNDRFSAERPEGSISTLTIQRTEQRDSAMYRCASSLTPQPGGRNNEQFFGPGTRLTVL.